This is a list of T cell receptor beta chains from one sample in a study of shared clonotypes between healthy human individuals. The repertoire was sequenced with immunoSEQ multiplex PCR; TCRdb's copy has only in-frame clones and lacks some. This sample has approximately 640,000 clones; roughly 70% occur once, and the top ten carry under 2%. The sample taken for sequencing was memory CD4+ T cells sorted from blood. Receptors originate from a woman in her thirties in good health. Each CDR3 is given with its conserved first and last residue. D genes are given only for firm matches. Only part of the rows carry a size: once, few, many, or a class if the clone is expanded.

CASSGRPGQGENEKLFF | TGTGCCAGCAGTGGAAGACCGGGACAGGGAGAAAATGAAAAACTGTTTTTT | TRBV6-1 | TRBD1 | . | TRBJ1-4
CASSFGTDSYEQYF | TGTGCCAGCAGCTTTGGGACGGATTCCTACGAGCAGTACTTC | TRBV11-1 | . | . | TRBJ2-7
CASSQVSDEQFF | TGCGCCAGCAGCCAGGTCAGCGATGAGCAGTTCTTC | TRBV4-1 | . | . | TRBJ2-1
CASSLGQGLTDTQYF | TGTGCCAGCAGTTTGGGACAGGGGCTAACAGATACGCAGTATTTT | TRBV7-9 | TRBD1 | . | TRBJ2-3
CASSFRGPTYEQYF | TGTGCCAGCAGCTTTAGAGGGCCGACCTACGAGCAGTACTTC | TRBV7-8 | . | many | TRBJ2-7
CASSGPGTNYNQPQHF | TGTGCCAGCAGTGGTCCGGGGACCAACTACAATCAGCCCCAGCATTTT | TRBV2 | . | . | TRBJ1-5
CASSIGSGNTGELFF | TGTGCCAGTAGTATAGGGAGCGGGAACACCGGGGAGCTGTTTTTT | TRBV19 | . | . | TRBJ2-2
CASSPTNSVYEQYF | TGTGCCAGCAGCCCTACCAACTCGGTCTACGAGCAGTACTTC | TRBV7-2 | . | . | TRBJ2-7
CAISDSGLAGGGEQYF | TGTGCCATCAGTGACTCGGGACTAGCGGGAGGAGGTGAGCAGTACTTC | TRBV10-3 | TRBD2 | . | TRBJ2-7
CASSLAGGYTEAFF | TGTGCCAGCAGCTTAGCAGGGGGGTACACTGAAGCTTTCTTT | TRBV11-2 | TRBD1 | . | TRBJ1-1
CASSPTRNTEAFF | TGTGCCAGCTCACCAACACGGAACACTGAAGCTTTCTTT | TRBV18 | . | . | TRBJ1-1
CASSPGQTNTEAFF | TGTGCCAGCTCACCGGGGCAAACGAACACTGAAGCTTTCTTT | TRBV18 | . | . | TRBJ1-1
CASSPTRASGGYTF | TGTGCCAGCAGTCCGACTCGGGCCTCGGGTGGCTACACCTTC | TRBV27 | . | once | TRBJ1-2
CASSEWGLGRDKIQYF | TGTGCCAGCAGTGAATGGGGGTTAGGCAGAGACAAAATTCAGTACTTC | TRBV2 | . | many | TRBJ2-4
CASSQSRDYGYTF | TGTGCCAGCAGCCAATCACGGGACTATGGCTACACCTTC | TRBV14 | . | once | TRBJ1-2
CASSMGQENTGELFF | TGTGCCAGTAGTATGGGACAGGAGAACACCGGGGAGCTGTTTTTT | TRBV19 | TRBD1 | . | TRBJ2-2
CASSGGLSSGHEQFF | TGTGCCAGCAGTGGGGGACTCAGCTCCGGCCATGAGCAGTTCTTC | TRBV2 | . | . | TRBJ2-1
CASSSTQETQYF | TGTGCCAGCTCATCCACCCAAGAGACCCAGTACTTC | TRBV18 | . | . | TRBJ2-5
CASSPELGNEQFF | TGTGCCAGCAGTCCGGAGTTAGGCAATGAGCAGTTCTTC | TRBV6-4 | . | once | TRBJ2-1
CASSTSGTVIGEKLFF | TGTGCCAGCAGCACTAGCGGGACGGTCATAGGGGAAAAACTGTTTTTT | TRBV7-2 | . | . | TRBJ1-4
CASSIARGHEQYF | TGCGCCAGCAGCATAGCCAGGGGCCACGAGCAGTACTTC | TRBV5-1 | . | . | TRBJ2-7
CASKAGLAGFYEQYF | TGTGCCAGCAAGGCGGGACTAGCGGGATTCTACGAGCAGTACTTC | TRBV2 | TRBD2 | few | TRBJ2-7
CASSHRVANTEAFF | TGTGCCAGTAGTCACAGGGTGGCGAACACTGAAGCTTTCTTT | TRBV19 | . | . | TRBJ1-1
CASSLQGYGYTF | TGTGCCAGCAGTCTGCAGGGCTATGGCTACACCTTC | TRBV28 | . | . | TRBJ1-2
CASTGYMNTEAFF | TGTGCCAGTACAGGTTACATGAACACTGAAGCTTTCTTT | TRBV14 | . | . | TRBJ1-1
CATSRGTEAFF | TGTGCCACCTCCCGGGGCACTGAAGCTTTCTTT | TRBV6-6 | . | . | TRBJ1-1
CASSMGTGGSTNEKLFF | TGTGCCAGTAGTATGGGGACAGGGGGCTCAACTAATGAAAAACTGTTTTTT | TRBV19 | TRBD1 | . | TRBJ1-4
CAWSQGKSTDTQYF | TGTGCCTGGAGTCAGGGAAAAAGCACAGATACGCAGTATTTT | TRBV30 | . | . | TRBJ2-3